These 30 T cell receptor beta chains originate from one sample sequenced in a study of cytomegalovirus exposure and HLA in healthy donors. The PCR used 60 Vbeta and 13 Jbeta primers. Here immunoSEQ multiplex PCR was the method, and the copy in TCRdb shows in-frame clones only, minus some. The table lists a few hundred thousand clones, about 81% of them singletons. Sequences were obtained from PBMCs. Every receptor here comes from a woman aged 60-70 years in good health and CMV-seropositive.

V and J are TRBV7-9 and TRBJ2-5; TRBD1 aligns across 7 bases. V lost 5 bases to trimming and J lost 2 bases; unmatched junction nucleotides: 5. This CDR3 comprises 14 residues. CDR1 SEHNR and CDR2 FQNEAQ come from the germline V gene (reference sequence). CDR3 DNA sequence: TGTGCCAGCAGCCTCGGGACAGTACAAGAGACCCAGTACTTC. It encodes CASSLGTVQETQYF. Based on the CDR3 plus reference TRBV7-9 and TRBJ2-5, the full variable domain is DTGVSQNPRHKITKRGQNVTFRCDPISEHNRLYWYRQTLGQGPEFLTYFQNEAQLEKSRLLSDRFSAERPKGSFSTLEIQRTEQGDSAMYLCASSLGTVQETQYFGPGTRLLVL.

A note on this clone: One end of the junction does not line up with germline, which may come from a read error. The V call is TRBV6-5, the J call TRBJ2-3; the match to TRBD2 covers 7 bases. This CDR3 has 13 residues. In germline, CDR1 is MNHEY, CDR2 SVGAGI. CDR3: CASSPKAGDAQYF. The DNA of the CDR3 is TGTGCCAGCAGTCCCAAGGCGGGAGATGCGCAGTATTTT.

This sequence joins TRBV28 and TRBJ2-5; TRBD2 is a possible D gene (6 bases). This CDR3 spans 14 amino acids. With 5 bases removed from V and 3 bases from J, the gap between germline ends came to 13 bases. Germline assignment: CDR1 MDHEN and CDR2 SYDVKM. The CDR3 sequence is CASSPPWEEETQYF. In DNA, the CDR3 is TGTGCCAGCAGTCCCCCTTGGGAGGAAGAGACCCAGTACTTC.

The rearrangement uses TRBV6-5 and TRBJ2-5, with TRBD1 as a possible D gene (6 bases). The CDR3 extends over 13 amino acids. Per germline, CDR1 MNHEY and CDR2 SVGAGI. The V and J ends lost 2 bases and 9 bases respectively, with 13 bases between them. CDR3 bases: TGTGCCAGCAGTTACGGGGGCTCGAGGGCCCAGTACTTC. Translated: CASSYGGSRAQYF.

Here the CDR3 DNA reads TGTGCCAGCAGCCCCGACAGGGGTGTCGGCACAGATACGCAGTATTTT. Translating gives CASSPDRGVGTDTQYF. The chain has TRBV7-2 and TRBJ2-3, with 8 bases lining up with TRBD1. V lost 5 bases to trimming and J lost 1 base; unmatched junction nucleotides: 8. The CDR3 is 16 residues long. Germline V gene lookup returns CDR1 SGHTA and CDR2 FQGNSA.

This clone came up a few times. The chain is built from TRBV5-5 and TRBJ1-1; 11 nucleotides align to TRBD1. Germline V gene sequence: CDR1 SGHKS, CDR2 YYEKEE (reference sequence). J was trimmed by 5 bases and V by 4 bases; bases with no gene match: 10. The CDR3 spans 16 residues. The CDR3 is CASSLRTGGAWTEAFF. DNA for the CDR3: TGTGCCAGCAGCCTGCGGACAGGGGGCGCGTGGACTGAAGCTTTCTTT.

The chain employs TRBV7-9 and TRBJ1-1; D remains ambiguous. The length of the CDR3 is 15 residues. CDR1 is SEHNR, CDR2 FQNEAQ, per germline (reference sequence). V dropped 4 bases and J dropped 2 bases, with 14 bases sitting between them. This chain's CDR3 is CASSSPQSLNTEAFF. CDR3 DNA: TGTGCCAGCAGCTCCCCCCAAAGCCTAAACACTGAAGCTTTCTTT.

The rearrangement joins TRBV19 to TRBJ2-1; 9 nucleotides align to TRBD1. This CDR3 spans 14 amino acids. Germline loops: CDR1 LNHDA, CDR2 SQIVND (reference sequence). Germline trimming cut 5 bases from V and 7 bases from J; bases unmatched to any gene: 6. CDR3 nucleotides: TGTGCCAGTAGTCTACAGGGGGCGGTTAATGAGCAGTTCTTC. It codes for CASSLQGAVNEQFF.

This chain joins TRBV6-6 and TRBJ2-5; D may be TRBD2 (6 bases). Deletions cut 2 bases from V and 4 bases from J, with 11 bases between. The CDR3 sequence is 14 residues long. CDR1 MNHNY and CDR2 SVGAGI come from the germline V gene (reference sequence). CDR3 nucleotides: TGTGCCAGCAGTTACGCGGGGAGGAGAGAGACCCAGTACTTC. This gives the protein CASSYAGRRETQYF.

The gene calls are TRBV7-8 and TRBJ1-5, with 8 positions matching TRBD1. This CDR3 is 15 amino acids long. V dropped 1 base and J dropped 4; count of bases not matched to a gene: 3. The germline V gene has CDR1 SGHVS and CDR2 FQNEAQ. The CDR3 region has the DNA TGTGCCAGCAGCTTAGGACAGGGGACGAATCAGCCCCAGCATTTT. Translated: CASSLGQGTNQPQHF.

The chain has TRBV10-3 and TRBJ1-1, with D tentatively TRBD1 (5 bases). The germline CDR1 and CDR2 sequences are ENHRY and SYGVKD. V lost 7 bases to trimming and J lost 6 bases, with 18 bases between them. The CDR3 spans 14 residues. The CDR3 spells CAITPTAHRSEAFF. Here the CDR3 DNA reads TGTGCCATCACCCCCACAGCCCACAGGTCTGAAGCTTTCTTT.

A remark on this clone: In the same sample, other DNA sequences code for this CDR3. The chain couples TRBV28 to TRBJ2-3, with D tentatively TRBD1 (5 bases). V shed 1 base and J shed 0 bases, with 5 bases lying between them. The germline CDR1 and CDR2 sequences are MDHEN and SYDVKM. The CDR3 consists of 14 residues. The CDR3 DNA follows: TGTGCCAGCAGTTTATACAGGAGCACAGATACGCAGTATTTT. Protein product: CASSLYRSTDTQYF. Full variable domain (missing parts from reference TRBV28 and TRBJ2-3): DVKVTQSSRYLVKRTGEKVFLECVQDMDHENMFWYRQDPGLGLRLIYFSYDVKMKEKGDIPEGYSVSREKKERFSLILESASTNQTSMYLCASSLYRSTDTQYFGPGTRLTVL.

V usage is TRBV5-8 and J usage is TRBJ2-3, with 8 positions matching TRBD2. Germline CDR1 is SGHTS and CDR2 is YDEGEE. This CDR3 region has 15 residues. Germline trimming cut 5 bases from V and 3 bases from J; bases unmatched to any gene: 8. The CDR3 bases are TGTGCCAGCAGTCTAAGCGGGAGCGGGACAGATACGCAGTATTTT. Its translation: CASSLSGSGTDTQYF.

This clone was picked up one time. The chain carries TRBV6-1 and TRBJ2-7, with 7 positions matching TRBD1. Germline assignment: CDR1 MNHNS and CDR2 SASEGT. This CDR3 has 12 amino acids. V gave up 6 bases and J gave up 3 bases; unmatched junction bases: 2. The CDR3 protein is CASSHRGYEQYF. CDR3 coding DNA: TGTGCCAGCAGCCACAGGGGCTACGAGCAGTACTTC.

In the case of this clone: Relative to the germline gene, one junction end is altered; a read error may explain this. CDR3 nucleotides: TGTGCCAGCAGCTTATTTCCGACCCGAGGACAGGGGTCGATGGTGACCCAGTACTTC. Translating it yields CASSLFPTRGQGSMVTQYF. J is TRBJ2-5 and V is TRBV28; 9 nucleotides line up with TRBD1. This CDR3 spans 19 amino acids. Germline CDR1 and CDR2: MDHEN and SYDVKM.

Here the CDR3 reads CASSSIWGQESTDTQYF. CDR3 bases: TGCGCCAGCAGCTCAATATGGGGACAGGAGAGCACAGATACGCAGTATTTT. This chain uses TRBV5-1 with TRBJ2-3, with TRBD1 matching over 8 bases. CDR3 length: 17 residues. CDR1 is SGHRS and CDR2 is YFSETQ in the germline V gene. J gave up 0 bases and V 3 bases, and 9 bases lay outside the gene matches. The variable domain in full, with the rest retrieved from reference TRBV5-1 and TRBJ2-3, is KAGVTQTPRYLIKTRGQQVTLSCSPISGHRSVSWYQQTPGQGLQFLFEYFSETQRNKGNFPGRFSGRQFSNSRSEMNVSTLELGDSALYLCASSSIWGQESTDTQYFGPGTRLTVL.

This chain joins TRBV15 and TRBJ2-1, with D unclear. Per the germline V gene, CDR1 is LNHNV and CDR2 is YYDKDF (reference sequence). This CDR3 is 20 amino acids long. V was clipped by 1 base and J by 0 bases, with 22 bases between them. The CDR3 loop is CATSRGSRGVLGSSYNEQFF. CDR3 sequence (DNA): TGTGCCACCAGCAGAGGGTCCCGAGGAGTTCTAGGAAGCTCCTACAATGAGCAGTTCTTC.

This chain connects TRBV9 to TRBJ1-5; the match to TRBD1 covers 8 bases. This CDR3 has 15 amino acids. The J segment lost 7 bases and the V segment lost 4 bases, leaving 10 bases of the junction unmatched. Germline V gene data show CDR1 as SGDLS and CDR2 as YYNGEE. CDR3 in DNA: TGTGCCAGCAGCCCTACAGGGGGAGGGATCCAGCCCCAGCATTTT. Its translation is CASSPTGGGIQPQHF.

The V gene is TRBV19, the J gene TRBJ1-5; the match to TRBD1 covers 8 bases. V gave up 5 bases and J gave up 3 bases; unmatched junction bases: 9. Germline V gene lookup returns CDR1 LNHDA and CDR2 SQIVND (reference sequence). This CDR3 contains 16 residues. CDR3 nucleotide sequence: TGTGCCAGTAGTTACAGGGGGACGAGGGCCAATCAGCCCCAGCATTTT. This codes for CASSYRGTRANQPQHF.

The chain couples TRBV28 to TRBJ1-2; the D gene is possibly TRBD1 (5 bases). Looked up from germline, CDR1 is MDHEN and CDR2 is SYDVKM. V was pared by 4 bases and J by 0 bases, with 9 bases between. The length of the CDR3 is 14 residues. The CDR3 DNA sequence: TGTGCCAGCAGTTCGATGACAGCTAACTATGGCTACACCTTC. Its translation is CASSSMTANYGYTF.

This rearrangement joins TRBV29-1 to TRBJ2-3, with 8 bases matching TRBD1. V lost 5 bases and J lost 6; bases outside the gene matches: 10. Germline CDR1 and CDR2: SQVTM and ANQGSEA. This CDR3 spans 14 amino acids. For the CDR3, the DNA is TGCAGCGTTCTAAGGAACAGGGGGGTTGATACGCAGTATTTT. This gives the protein CSVLRNRGVDTQYF.

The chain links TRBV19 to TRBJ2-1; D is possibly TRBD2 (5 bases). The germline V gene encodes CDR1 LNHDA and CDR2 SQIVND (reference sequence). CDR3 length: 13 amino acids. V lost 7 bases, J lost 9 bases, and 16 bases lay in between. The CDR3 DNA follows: TGTGCCAGTATGAGCGGCCCCTCTGGTGAGCAGTTCTTC. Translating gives CASMSGPSGEQFF.

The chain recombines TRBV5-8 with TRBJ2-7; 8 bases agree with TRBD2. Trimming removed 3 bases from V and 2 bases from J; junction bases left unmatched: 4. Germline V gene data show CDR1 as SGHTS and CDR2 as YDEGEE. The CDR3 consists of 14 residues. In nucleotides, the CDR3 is TGTGCCAGCAGCTCCCGGGAGGGGGCCTACGAGCAGTACTTC. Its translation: CASSSREGAYEQYF. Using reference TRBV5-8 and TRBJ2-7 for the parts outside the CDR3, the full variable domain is EAGVTQSPTHLIKTRGQQATLRCSPISGHTSVYWYQQALGLGLQFLLWYDEGEERNRGNFPPRFSGRQFPNYSSELNVNALELEDSALYLCASSSREGAYEQYFGPGTRLTVT.

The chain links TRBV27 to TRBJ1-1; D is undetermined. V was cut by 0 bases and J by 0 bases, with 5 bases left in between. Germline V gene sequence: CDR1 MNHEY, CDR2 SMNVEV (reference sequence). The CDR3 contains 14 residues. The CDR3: CASSLSRMNTEAFF. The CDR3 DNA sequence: TGTGCCAGCAGTTTATCGAGGATGAACACTGAAGCTTTCTTT.

The CDR3 here is CASSSPGGGASGYTF. In DNA form, the CDR3 reads TGTGCCAGCAGCTCCCCGGGTGGGGGGGCATCTGGCTACACCTTC. The chain has TRBV5-4 and TRBJ1-2, with D perhaps matching TRBD1 (6 bases). The CDR3 is 15 residues long. Germline assignment: CDR1 SGHNT and CDR2 YYREEE (reference sequence). V was trimmed by 3 bases and J by 7 bases, leaving 19 bases between them.

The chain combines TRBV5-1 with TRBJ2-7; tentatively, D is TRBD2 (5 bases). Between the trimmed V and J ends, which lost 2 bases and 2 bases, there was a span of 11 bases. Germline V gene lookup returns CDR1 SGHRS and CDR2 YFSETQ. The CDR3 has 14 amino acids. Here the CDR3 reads CASSFSGTTYEQYF. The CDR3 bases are TGCGCCAGCAGCTTCAGCGGTACGACCTACGAGCAGTACTTC.

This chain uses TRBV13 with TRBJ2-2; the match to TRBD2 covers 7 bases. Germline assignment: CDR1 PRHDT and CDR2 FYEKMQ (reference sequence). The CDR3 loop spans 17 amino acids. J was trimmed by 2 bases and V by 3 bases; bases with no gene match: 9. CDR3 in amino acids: CASSFPSERGNTGELFF. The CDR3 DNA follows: TGTGCCAGCAGCTTCCCCAGCGAGCGGGGAAACACCGGGGAGCTGTTTTTT.

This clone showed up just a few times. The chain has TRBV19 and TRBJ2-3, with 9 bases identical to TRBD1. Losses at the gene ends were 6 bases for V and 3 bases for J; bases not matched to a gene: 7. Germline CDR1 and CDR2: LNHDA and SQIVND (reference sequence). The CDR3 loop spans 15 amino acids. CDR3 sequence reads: CASSPGQGRTDTQYF. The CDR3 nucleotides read TGTGCCAGTAGCCCGGGACAGGGTAGGACAGATACGCAGTATTTT.

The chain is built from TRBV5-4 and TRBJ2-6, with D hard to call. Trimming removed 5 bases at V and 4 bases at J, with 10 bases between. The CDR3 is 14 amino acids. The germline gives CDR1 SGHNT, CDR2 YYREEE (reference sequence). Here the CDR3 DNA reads TGTGCCAGCAGTTTAGATTCCGGGGCCAACGTCCTGACTTTC. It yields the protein CASSLDSGANVLTF.

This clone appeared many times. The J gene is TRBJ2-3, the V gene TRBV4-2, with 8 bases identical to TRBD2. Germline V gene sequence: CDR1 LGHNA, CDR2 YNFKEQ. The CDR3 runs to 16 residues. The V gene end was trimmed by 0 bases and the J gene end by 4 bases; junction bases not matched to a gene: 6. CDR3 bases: TGTGCCAGCAGCCAAGATCGGGGTAGCGGGGCAGATACGCAGTATTTT. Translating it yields CASSQDRGSGADTQYF.